Below are 18 T cell receptor beta chains sequenced from a single sample in a study of OX40 agonist ivuxolimab in advanced cancers. Using immunoSEQ multiplex PCR, the repertoire was profiled, and TCRdb retains in-frame clones only, with some absent. The profile shows around 70,000 clones, over 75% of them singletons. Source: CD4+ or CD8+ T cells sorted from blood, taken in a trial of the OX40 agonist ivuxolimab. Receptors originate from an adult with an advanced solid tumor such as melanoma, head and neck, liver or kidney cancer.

This chain connects TRBV7-6 to TRBJ1-1, with a possible D match to TRBD1 (5 bases). Trimming pared 4 bases from V and 0 bases from J, leaving 15 bases between. Germline lookup yields CDR1 SGHVS and CDR2 FNYEAQ. The CDR3 has 16 amino acids. The DNA for the CDR3 is TGTGCCAGCAGCTCTCGACAGAGAGACATGAACACTGAAGCTTTCTTT. Translated: CASSSRQRDMNTEAFF. The full variable domain, with the rest looked up from reference TRBV7-6 and TRBJ1-1, is GAGVSQSPRYKVTKRGQDVALRCDPISGHVSLYWYRQALGQGPEFLTYFNYEAQQDKSGLPNDRFSAERPEGSISTLTIQRTEQRDSAMYRCASSSRQRDMNTEAFFGQGTRLTVV.

The chain has TRBV19 and TRBJ1-4; 7 bases are shared with TRBD1. With V trimmed by 7 bases and J by 8 bases, 13 bases remained unmatched. The V gene's germline CDR1 is LNHDA and CDR2 SQIVND (reference sequence). The CDR3 sequence is 15 residues long. The CDR3 sequence: CASMEGSRGGEKLFF. The CDR3 DNA reads as TGTGCCAGTATGGAGGGAAGCAGGGGGGGGGAAAAACTGTTTTTT.

The chain has TRBV27 and TRBJ1-5; D call uncertain. The CDR3 runs to 13 residues. Germline V lookup: CDR1 MNHEY, CDR2 SMNVEV (reference sequence). V was clipped by 2 bases and J by 6 bases, with 8 bases between them. The CDR3 reads CASSLGWGQPQHF. For the CDR3, the DNA is TGTGCCAGCAGTTTAGGGTGGGGTCAGCCCCAGCATTTT.

The chain couples TRBV19 to TRBJ2-2; 7 nucleotides align to TRBD2. Germline-derived CDR1 and CDR2 are LNHDA and SQIVND (reference sequence). The CDR3 has 16 residues. The trim removed 8 bases at V and 1 base at J, leaving 10 bases unmatched. The CDR3 loop reads CASSTGREMNTGELFF. CDR3 in DNA: TGTGCCAGTTCGACGGGGAGGGAAATGAACACCGGGGAGCTGTTTTTT.

V usage is TRBV7-9 and J usage is TRBJ1-5; possibly TRBD1 for D (5 bases). CDR3 length: 15 amino acids. Germline V gene sequence: CDR1 SEHNR, CDR2 FQNEAQ (reference sequence). V lost 5 bases to trimming and J lost 2 bases, with 13 bases between them. CDR3 sequence: CASSPGGSGNQPQHF. The CDR3, as DNA: TGTGCCAGCAGCCCCGGGGGATCGGGCAATCAGCCCCAGCATTTT.

This clone was found once. This chain joins TRBV11-2 and TRBJ2-2; D uncertain. V lost 7 bases, J lost 3 bases, and 12 bases lay in between. CDR1 SGHAT and CDR2 FQNNGV come from the germline V gene. The CDR3 extends over 14 amino acids. DNA of the CDR3: TGTGCCAGCACCAAAACAACGGACACCGGGGAGCTGTTTTTT. Amino acids: CASTKTTDTGELFF.

In this sample, this clone turned up once. Other DNA sequences in the sample encode the same CDR3. The chain links TRBV18 to TRBJ2-5; D is ambiguous. V lost 3 bases and J lost 2, with 4 bases in between. The CDR3 has 12 amino acids. The germline gives CDR1 KGHSH, CDR2 LQKENI. The CDR3 region is CASSPLQETQYF. CDR3 DNA: TGTGCCAGCTCACCCCTTCAAGAGACCCAGTACTTC.

The chain employs TRBV2 and TRBJ1-6; weak D call: TRBD1 (6 bases). This CDR3 spans 15 amino acids. The V and J ends lost 7 bases and 6 bases respectively, with 16 bases between them. The germline V gene encodes CDR1 SNHLY and CDR2 FYNNEI. In DNA, the CDR3 is TGTGCCAGCAATTTACCGGGACACTCTAATTCACCCCTCCACTTT. Residues: CASNLPGHSNSPLHF.

This chain connects TRBV9 to TRBJ2-6; D may be TRBD1 (5 bases). The V gene's germline CDR1 is SGDLS and CDR2 YYNGEE. This CDR3 is 15 amino acids long. Trimming pared 4 bases from V and 2 bases from J, leaving 10 bases between. This CDR3 reads CASSTPGPGANVLTF. CDR3 DNA sequence: TGTGCCAGCAGCACCCCAGGGCCTGGGGCCAACGTCCTGACTTTC.

The chain has TRBV29-1 and TRBJ1-2; D is ambiguous. CDR3 length: 11 residues. The V gene's germline CDR1 is SQVTM and CDR2 ANQGSEA. Trimming shortened V by 7 bases and J by 8 bases, and 14 bases separated the two germline ends. The CDR3 coding sequence is TGCAGCGCCACCCTAGGGCCGGGCTACACCTTC. Translating gives CSATLGPGYTF.

V is TRBV5-1 and J is TRBJ2-6; D gene uncertain. The V end was cut by 3 bases, the J end by 3 bases, with 10 bases between. CDR1 is SGHRS and CDR2 is YFSETQ in the germline V gene. The length of the CDR3 is 15 residues. This CDR3 reads CASSSPSGGANVLTF. CDR3 bases: TGCGCCAGCAGCTCCCCTTCAGGTGGGGCCAACGTCCTGACTTTC.

The chain uses TRBV4-2 and TRBJ2-1; the D gene is possibly TRBD1 (6 bases). The CDR3 sequence is 13 residues long. Trimming removed 0 bases from V and 16 bases from J, with 16 bases in between. CDR1 LGHNA and CDR2 YNFKEQ come from the germline V gene. The CDR3 loop is CASSQDPGTRTFF. Written as DNA, the CDR3 is TGTGCCAGCAGCCAAGATCCCGGGACAAGAACATTCTTC.

The rearrangement joins TRBV7-2 to TRBJ2-4; 8 bases agree with TRBD1. The CDR3 extends over 14 amino acids. With 5 bases clipped from V and 5 bases from J, the junction kept 5 bases outside the gene matches. Germline CDR1 and CDR2: SGHTA and FQGNSA. Written as DNA, the CDR3 is TGTGCCAGCAGCCGTGACAGGGGTCAAAACATTCAGTACTTC. Residues: CASSRDRGQNIQYF.

This chain uses TRBV19 with TRBJ2-1; 9 bases fit TRBD1. In germline, CDR1 is LNHDA, CDR2 SQIVND (reference sequence). The CDR3 consists of 15 residues. Trimming at V came to 4 bases and at J to 7 bases, leaving 8 bases not matched to a gene. CDR3 region: CASSKPGQGGNEQFF. In DNA, the CDR3 is TGTGCCAGTAGTAAACCGGGACAGGGTGGGAATGAGCAGTTCTTC.

The genes are TRBV7-9 and TRBJ2-5; 10 bases map to TRBD2. Germline-derived CDR1 and CDR2 are SEHNR and FQNEAQ (reference sequence). Germline trimming cut 4 bases from V and 2 bases from J; bases unmatched to any gene: 10. CDR3 length equals 17 residues. The CDR3 reads CASSSTLLAGKQETQYF. The CDR3 nucleotides read TGTGCCAGCAGCTCAACCCTACTAGCGGGAAAACAAGAGACCCAGTACTTC. Supplemented by reference TRBV7-9 and TRBJ2-5, the full variable domain reads DTGVSQNPRHKITKRGQNVTFRCDPISEHNRLYWYRQTLGQGPEFLTYFQNEAQLEKSRLLSDRFSAERPKGSFSTLEIQRTEQGDSAMYLCASSSTLLAGKQETQYFGPGTRLLVL.

This chain joins TRBV18 and TRBJ2-1; TRBD2 matches at 11 bases. The germline V gene encodes CDR1 KGHSH and CDR2 LQKENI. Trimming at V came to 2 bases and at J to 6 bases, leaving 3 bases not matched to a gene. This CDR3 region has 15 residues. The CDR3 spells CASSPNSGGVNEQFF. The CDR3 region has the DNA TGTGCCAGCTCACCAAATAGCGGGGGGGTCAATGAGCAGTTCTTC.

J is TRBJ1-2 and V is TRBV4-3; D is uncertain. The germline V gene has CDR1 LGHNA and CDR2 YSLEER. The germline V and J ends were trimmed by 3 bases and 2 bases, with 13 bases remaining between them. The CDR3 is 15 amino acids. CDR3 DNA: TGCGCCAGCAGCCACCGCGCACAGTCCAACTATGGCTACACCTTC. This gives the protein CASSHRAQSNYGYTF.

CDR3 in DNA: TGTGCCACCCAGCTTTATACTGGAAACACCATATATTTT. Protein sequence: CATQLYTGNTIYF. The rearrangement links TRBV11-2 to TRBJ1-3; D gene ambiguous. The CDR3 totals 13 residues. From germline, CDR1 is SGHAT and CDR2 FQNNGV. The V end was cut by 10 bases, the J end by 2 bases, with 12 bases between.